This T cell receptor (beta chain) was recovered during a study of OX40 agonist ivuxolimab in advanced cancers. Details on this clone: Its antigen is as yet unknown.

This table comes from immunoSEQ multiplex PCR, and its TCRdb copy is limited to in-frame clones, with some not included. The profile shows 50,000 or so clones, around 84% of them singletons. Findings and limits, study-wide: On average, CD8+ T cells showed a greater number of expanded clones than CD4+.

The CDR3 length is 17 residues. Trimming at V came to 0 bases and at J to 7 bases, leaving 10 bases not matched to a gene. CDR1 is SGHDT and CDR2 is YYEEEE in the germline V gene. This chain joins TRBV5-6 and TRBJ2-2; 9 nucleotides agree with TRBD1. This sample comprised CD4+ or CD8+ T cells sorted from blood, obtained in a trial of the OX40 agonist ivuxolimab. This receptor was taken from an adult with an advanced solid tumor such as melanoma, head and neck, liver or kidney cancer. DNA for the CDR3: TGTGCCAGCAGCTTGGCCCCACAGGGGGCGCTAGGCGGGGAGCTGTTTTTT. Encoded protein: CASSLAPQGALGGELFF.